A selection of T cell receptor beta chains follows, all from one sample in a study of cytomegalovirus exposure and HLA in healthy donors. Sequenced by immunoSEQ multiplex PCR; TCRdb stores in-frame clones only, minus some. The sample comprises about 200,000 clones, approximately 87% of which are singletons, and less than 7% rests with the top ten. Sequenced: PBMCs. The receptors come from a young woman in good health and CMV-seronegative. CDR3s leave out the opening cysteine and the closing phenylalanine or tryptophan.

V	CDR3
TRBV7-2	ASSLRGEGNQPQH
TRBV16	ASSSEGALGTEAF
TRBV9	ASSGQGGQSGELF
TRBV5-1	ASSLGAGLNTEAF
TRBV19	ASSIIGTSDEQF
TRBV5-1	ASSPGLAGGPAGELF
TRBV6-1	ASNRDRVEKLF
TRBV6-5	ASSYSRSGFYGYT
TRBV5-6	ASSRGPKNAQF
TRBV6-4	ASSDGGDNSPLH
TRBV5-4	ASSLEQGQGRYT
TRBV14	ASSPAPYEQY
TRBV5-1	ASSFSTGSGNEQF
TRBV28	ASSFRLSTLEQY
TRBV5-1	ASSPGQATYEQY
TRBV18	ASSPAGTGASGANVLT
TRBV5-1	ASSLETLRTRELF
TRBV7-9	ASSPPYAYGYT
TRBV10-3	AISEGGQGQSPLH
TRBV29-1	SVEDLLRPSQYGLNTEAF
TRBV4-1	ASSLAGGRETQY
TRBV2	ASSQRTDAGGYT
TRBV7-8	AIGGGRNQPQH
TRBV28	ASSSGATNEKLF
TRBV7-9	ASSLAVVRYGYT
TRBV18	ASSPHGNTEAF
TRBV18	ASSPQGSNEKLF
TRBV30	AWMFRRDTEAF
TRBV4-2	ASSQEVGSSYNEQF
TRBV4-1	ASSHRGPGTGDADTQY
TRBV27	ASSLTTMTGTGSDTQY
TRBV7-2	ASSSLQGLNGYT
TRBV30	AWTTGQANTEAF
TRBV29-1	SVEGGRYPAALAYNEQF
TRBV2	ASSDWVSTSPQH
TRBV6-1	ASSEGGLSEAF
TRBV13	ASSFSSSGANVLT
TRBV10-3	AIREGARDGYT
TRBV5-1	ASSLGETYNEQF
TRBV7-8	ASSLRTGAYQETQY
TRBV6-6	ASGDHRGNLAGYT
TRBV9	ASSSRGAQGSEQY
TRBV5-1	ASSLFRTGELF
TRBV15	ATSSLKEGADTQY
TRBV25-1	ASSAFNGRVEAGELF